This passage covers 10 T cell receptor beta chains from one sample sequenced in a study of cytomegalovirus exposure and HLA in healthy donors (dated by TCRdb to 2017 to 2019). The library relied on the immunoSEQ multiplex PCR assay. The multiplex PCR relied on a mix of 60 forward primers for TCR Vbeta segments and 13 reverse primers for TCR Jbeta segments. The immuneACCESS repertoire file appears here via TCRdb, limited to in-frame rearrangements. These files lack a portion of the clones; in checked studies, under half of the deficit traces to unresolved V genes, and the cause of the others is not known. The sample has 100,000 to 150,000 clones on record, about 81% of them singletons. The ten largest clones take up approximately 9.6% of the sample. The specimen was PBMCs. Source of these receptors: a woman in her forties or fifties in good health and CMV-seropositive.

In its sample, this clone was seen a few times. V gene TRBV30 combines with J gene TRBJ2-7; weak D call: TRBD2 (5 bases). The CDR3 length is 11 residues. Germline V CDR1 and CDR2: GTSNPN, SVGIG (reference sequence). V gave up 4 bases and J gave up 5 bases, with 9 bases separating them. In DNA, the CDR3 is TGTGCCTGGAACGGGGTCCACGAGCAGTACTTC. This sequence encodes CAWNGVHEQYF. The entire variable domain, with the rest obtained from reference TRBV30 and TRBJ2-7, is as follows: SQTIHQWPATLVQPVGSPLSLECTVEGTSNPNLYWYRQAAGRGLQLLFYSVGIGQISSEVPQNLSASRPQDRQFILSSKKLLLSDSGFYLCAWNGVHEQYFGPGTRLTVT.

In its sample, this clone was seen a few times. The rearrangement links TRBV7-2 to TRBJ2-7; TRBD2 matches at 9 bases. The germline V gene has CDR1 SGHTA and CDR2 FQGNSA. The CDR3 is 15 residues long. The junction had 8 bases not matched to a gene; V was cut back by 2 bases and J by 6 bases. The CDR3 region is CASSLIGSGGSEQYF. CDR3 in DNA: TGTGCCAGCAGCTTAATTGGTAGCGGGGGTTCCGAGCAGTACTTC.

J is TRBJ2-3 and V is TRBV5-1; TRBD1 aligns across 7 bases. The CDR3 is 15 amino acids. After removal of 4 bases from V and 2 bases from J, the junction contained 7 bases not matched to a gene. Per the germline V gene, CDR1 is SGHRS and CDR2 is YFSETQ. CDR3 sequence: CASSIGTANTDTQYF. The CDR3, as DNA: TGCGCCAGCAGCATCGGGACAGCGAACACAGATACGCAGTATTTT.

This clone was counted only a few times. V is TRBV6-5 and J is TRBJ1-3, with a possible D match to TRBD1 (5 bases). The CDR3 contains 14 residues. CDR1 MNHEY and CDR2 SVGAGI come from the germline V gene. V lost 7 bases and J 0 bases, leaving 10 bases between the germline ends. CDR3 in amino acids: CASKTGVSGNTIYF. CDR3 coding DNA: TGTGCCAGCAAAACAGGTGTCTCTGGAAACACCATATATTTT.

The rearrangement uses TRBV19 and TRBJ1-2; 7 nucleotides line up with TRBD1. The CDR3 contains 15 residues. V lost 5 bases, J lost 4 bases, and 10 bases stayed unmatched. Germline V lookup: CDR1 LNHDA, CDR2 SQIVND (reference sequence). The CDR3 DNA sequence: TGTGCCAGTAGTGGGACGGGACAGAAAATCTATGGCTACACCTTC. This encodes CASSGTGQKIYGYTF. The variable domain in full, with the rest retrieved from reference TRBV19 and TRBJ1-2, is DGGITQSPKYLFRKEGQNVTLSCEQNLNHDAMYWYRQDPGQGLRLIYYSQIVNDFQKGDIAEGYSVSREKKESFPLTVTSAQKNPTAFYLCASSGTGQKIYGYTFGSGTRLTVV.

The V call is TRBV7-2, the J call TRBJ2-1, with a tentative D call TRBD2 (6 bases). V was pared by 5 bases and J by 9 bases, with 23 bases between. The CDR3 totals 16 residues. Germline loops: CDR1 SGHTA, CDR2 FQGNSA. As DNA, the CDR3 is TGTGCCAGCAGCCCATGGACCGCACCCTGGGGGGTTGAGCAGTTCTTC. This translates into CASSPWTAPWGVEQFF.

The J gene is TRBJ2-3, the V gene TRBV5-1; tentative D call: TRBD1 (5 bases). The V and J ends lost 2 bases and 2 bases respectively, with 9 bases between them. Per germline, CDR1 SGHRS and CDR2 YFSETQ. The CDR3 length is 14 residues. The CDR3 region has the DNA TGCGCCAGCAGCTTTAAGGGGCCCACAGATACGCAGTATTTT. This codes for CASSFKGPTDTQYF.

The chain joins TRBV18 to TRBJ1-1, with no clear D. The germline V gene encodes CDR1 KGHSH and CDR2 LQKENI. V lost 4 bases to trimming and J lost 1 base, with 7 bases between them. The CDR3 contains 13 residues. DNA of the CDR3: TGTGCCAGCTCACGGGCAGAGAACACTGAAGCTTTCTTT. Protein product: CASSRAENTEAFF.

The chain uses TRBV5-1 and TRBJ1-1, with D perhaps matching TRBD1 (5 bases). There are 19 residues in the CDR3. V dropped 1 base and J dropped 3 bases, with 25 bases sitting between them. Looked up from germline, CDR1 is SGHRS and CDR2 is YFSETQ. The DNA for the CDR3 is TGCGCCAGCAGCTTGAGGGGTCTCGTACAACGGAGCCCGGACACTGAAGCTTTCTTT. Translating gives CASSLRGLVQRSPDTEAFF.

The chain employs TRBV18 and TRBJ1-2, with TRBD1 as a possible D gene (5 bases). The germline CDR1 and CDR2 sequences are KGHSH and LQKENI. With 2 bases removed from V and 8 bases from J, the gap between germline ends came to 15 bases. CDR3 length equals 14 residues. CDR3 sequence: CASSPWGRAGGYTF. The CDR3 region has the DNA TGTGCCAGCTCACCATGGGGCAGGGCGGGAGGCTACACCTTC.